The rows below give T cell receptor beta chains drawn from one sample of a study of T cell responses to AZD1222 COVID-19 vaccine. Generated by immunoSEQ multiplex PCR, the TCRdb table keeps only in-frame clones and is missing some. This table holds more than 150,000 clones, about nine tenths found once. The sample was peripheral blood, taken on day 0 of MenACWY control vaccination. The receptors were gathered from an adult in good health. Each CDR3 is given with its conserved first and last residue. The order of the fields is V gene, J gene, D gene, clone size, CDR3 DNA, CDR3 protein. The D gene is left open where the match is weak. For some rows the clone size is stated as once, few or many, or as a class when expanded; others skip it.

V gene: TRBV27
J gene: TRBJ2-1
D gene: TRBD1
clone size: NA
CDR3 DNA: TGTGCCAGCCAACTCTCGGGACAGGGAGACAATGAGCAGTTCTTC
CDR3 protein: CASQLSGQGDNEQFF

V gene: TRBV3-1/TRBV3-2
J gene: TRBJ1-2
D gene: NA
clone size: once
CDR3 DNA: TGTGCCAGCAGCCAAGAGGTCGACTACACCTTC
CDR3 protein: CASSQEVDYTF

V gene: TRBV29-1
J gene: TRBJ1-2
D gene: NA
clone size: NA
CDR3 DNA: TGCAGCGTTGGGACAGCAAACTATGGCTACACCTTC
CDR3 protein: CSVGTANYGYTF

V gene: TRBV2
J gene: TRBJ1-4
D gene: NA
clone size: NA
CDR3 DNA: TGTGCCAGCAGTTCCGCGTTGGGGAGTGTTAATGAAAAACTGTTTTTT
CDR3 protein: CASSSALGSVNEKLFF

V gene: TRBV6-2/TRBV6-3
J gene: TRBJ1-4
D gene: NA
clone size: once
CDR3 DNA: TGTGCCAGCAGTTTCCGAACAACTAATGAAAAACTGTTTTTT
CDR3 protein: CASSFRTTNEKLFF

V gene: TRBV5-1
J gene: TRBJ1-6
D gene: TRBD1
clone size: NA
CDR3 DNA: TGCGCCAGCAGCCCTGGGGACAGCAACTCTAATTCACCCCTCCACTTT
CDR3 protein: CASSPGDSNSNSPLHF

V gene: TRBV14
J gene: TRBJ1-3
D gene: NA
clone size: NA
CDR3 DNA: TGTGCCAGCAGCCATGGAGGGTTTCAGGGCGCGGGAAACACCATATATTTT
CDR3 protein: CASSHGGFQGAGNTIYF

V gene: TRBV4-2
J gene: TRBJ2-3
D gene: TRBD1
clone size: NA
CDR3 DNA: TGTGCCAGCAGCCAAGGGGGACAGGGAACAGATACGCAGTATTTT
CDR3 protein: CASSQGGQGTDTQYF

V gene: TRBV10-1
J gene: TRBJ1-1
D gene: NA
clone size: NA
CDR3 DNA: TGCGCCAGCAGGCGGTGGCAGACAATCACTGAAGCTTTCTTT
CDR3 protein: CASRRWQTITEAFF

V gene: TRBV7-3
J gene: TRBJ2-5
D gene: NA
clone size: NA
CDR3 DNA: TGTGCCAGCAGCTTAGGTTTCAGACAAGAGACCCAGTACTTC
CDR3 protein: CASSLGFRQETQYF

V gene: TRBV7-2
J gene: TRBJ1-2
D gene: TRBD1
clone size: NA
CDR3 DNA: TGTGCCAGCAGCTTGACACCTCCACAGGGGGCGCGAGACTATGGCTACACCTTC
CDR3 protein: CASSLTPPQGARDYGYTF